A single sample gave rise to the 30 T cell receptor beta chains below, sequenced in a study of regulatory T cells in long-lasting Graves disease. Assembly of TCR beta libraries relied on iRepertoire HTBI primers together with Arm-PCR of CDR3 regions. TCRdb re-called the multiplex PCR reads with MiXCR, one entry per CDR3 protein. This sample carries roughly 700,000 distinct CDR3 sequences, approximately 31% of them seen once, and the ten largest clones take around 42%. Sample time point: persistent/refractory GD, antithyroid drugs over 5 years with positive TRAb. RNA extracted from PBMCs served as the sequencing template. The sequences come from peripheral blood mononuclear cells (PBMCs), collected when the disease was refractory, from a patient treated with antithyroid drugs. The receptors derive from a female donor with Graves disease.

This clonotype has at least ten counts. The genes are TRBV28 and TRBJ1-5; D is possibly TRBD1 (6 bases). V lost 8 bases to trimming and J lost 4 bases, with 15 bases between them. The CDR3 is 14 amino acids. Germline-derived CDR1 and CDR2 are MDHEN and SYDVKM. The CDR3 is CASSGQSMNQPQHF. DNA of the CDR3: TGTGCCAGCTCAGGACAGAGTATGAATCAGCCCCAGCATTTT.

This clonotype was picked up many times. Here the CDR3 reads CASSYSKLDGANYGYTF. CDR3 in DNA: TGTGCCAGCAGTTACTCCAAACTGGACGGTGCTAACTATGGCTACACCTTC. This sequence joins TRBV6-5 and TRBJ1-2, with unresolved D. The germline gives CDR1 MNHEY, CDR2 SVGAGI. V was clipped by 0 bases and J by 0 bases, with 14 bases between them. The CDR3 covers 17 residues.

This chain links TRBV3-1 with TRBJ1-2; D call uncertain. Trimming stripped 0 bases from V and 2 bases from J, with 7 bases between. Germline V gene lookup returns CDR1 LGHDT and CDR2 YNNKEL (reference sequence). This CDR3 has 14 amino acids. CDR3 protein: CASSQDLRNYGYTF. The CDR3 nucleotides read TGTGCCAGCAGCCAAGATCTCCGGAACTATGGCTACACCTTC.

This clonotype was counted only a few times. The V call is TRBV20-1, the J call TRBJ2-2; 11 nucleotides align to TRBD2. The CDR3 loop spans 16 amino acids. V gave up 6 bases and J gave up 6 bases; unmatched junction bases: 12. The germline CDR1 and CDR2 sequences are DFQATT and SNEGSKA (reference sequence). The CDR3 DNA is TGCAGTGCCCCAGATCGGACTAGCGGGTTGGCCGGGGAGCTGTTTTTT. Its translation is CSAPDRTSGLAGELFF.

The chain combines TRBV6-5 with TRBJ1-1, with D hard to call. The CDR3 loop spans 12 amino acids. Trimming cost V 2 bases and J 7 bases, with 8 bases left between them. The germline gives CDR1 MNHEY, CDR2 SVGAGI. CDR3 coding DNA: TGTGCCAGCAGTTACCGGGTTCGTGAAGCTTTCTTT. It is translated as CASSYRVREAFF.

To note about this clonotype: The junction shows a germline mismatch at one end, possibly a read error. The chain joins TRBV6-2 or TRBV6-3 to TRBJ1-5; the D is unclear. The CDR3 totals 12 residues. Germline-derived CDR1 and CDR2 are MNHEY and SVGEGT. The CDR3: CASSPPNQPRHF. The CDR3 nucleotides are TGTGCCAGCAGCCCCCCAAATCAGCCCCGGCATTTT.

This clonotype has a count of ten or more. The chain carries TRBV12-3 or TRBV12-4 and TRBJ1-1; D gene unclear. V lost 3 bases and J lost 1, with 15 bases in between. This CDR3 has 16 amino acids. CDR3 protein: CASSFTPTARNTEAFF. CDR3 in DNA: TGTGCCAGCAGTTTTACCCCGACGGCTAGGAACACTGAAGCTTTCTTT.

The chain has TRBV19 and TRBJ2-1; 13 nucleotides match TRBD2. Per the germline V gene, CDR1 is LNHDA and CDR2 is SQIVND (reference sequence). The length of the CDR3 is 14 residues. V was clipped by 5 bases and J by 7 bases; unmatched bases: 2. The CDR3 DNA sequence: TGTGCCAGTAGTTCACTAGCGGGAGGGAATGAGCAGTTCTTC. Translated, it gives CASSSLAGGNEQFF.

This clonotype was detected a few times. This sequence joins TRBV7-2 and TRBJ1-1; TRBD1 matches 9 bases. The CDR3 contains 15 residues. The germline V gene has CDR1 SGHTA and CDR2 FQGNSA. The J segment lost 10 bases and the V segment lost 0 bases, leaving 9 bases of the junction unmatched. The CDR3 here is CASSLAEGQGLAAFF. The CDR3 DNA reads as TGTGCCAGCAGCTTAGCGGAGGGACAGGGTTTGGCAGCTTTCTTT.

J is TRBJ1-6 and V is TRBV12-3 or TRBV12-4; 7 bases match TRBD1. J lost 8 bases, V lost 5 bases, and 6 bases had no gene match. This CDR3 comprises 14 residues. CDR3 region: CASSPQGFDSPLHF. The CDR3 bases are TGTGCCAGCAGTCCACAGGGGTTTGATTCACCCCTCCACTTT.

This clonotype has a count of ten or more. CDR3 residues: CASSSPGAYGYTF. DNA of the CDR3: TGTGCCAGCAGTTCGCCAGGGGCCTATGGCTACACCTTC. The chain links TRBV28 to TRBJ1-2, with a tentative D call TRBD1 (6 bases). Per the germline V gene, CDR1 is MDHEN and CDR2 is SYDVKM. The CDR3 is made up of 13 amino acids. Trimming left V 4 bases short and J 4 bases short, with 10 bases between.

This chain uses TRBV6-2 or TRBV6-3 with TRBJ1-2; TRBD1 matches 7 bases. The J segment lost 4 bases and the V segment lost 8 bases, leaving 10 bases of the junction unmatched. The CDR3 spans 14 residues. Looked up from germline, CDR1 is MNHEY and CDR2 is SVGEGT. CDR3 DNA sequence: TGTGCCAGCCAGAGGGACAGCGGAGGCTATGGCTACACCTTC. It translates to CASQRDSGGYGYTF.

This clonotype turned up a few times. The chain carries TRBV19 and TRBJ1-2, with TRBD1 as a possible D gene (6 bases). Germline CDR1 LNHDA, CDR2 SQIVND (reference sequence). The V gene lost 7 bases and the J gene lost 8 bases, with 17 bases spanning the gap. The length of the CDR3 is 13 residues. The CDR3 sequence is CASTRQGHGGYTF. In DNA form, the CDR3 reads TGTGCCAGTACTCGTCAGGGACATGGAGGCTACACCTTC.

Comments on this clonotype: This may stem from a read error, because a much larger clone lies one nucleotide away. The rearrangement links TRBV12-3 or TRBV12-4 to TRBJ1-6; D gene unclear. V was pared by 2 bases and J by 11 bases, with 13 bases between. This CDR3 contains 14 residues. The CDR3 nucleotides are TGTGCCAGCAGTTTAAACACCCTTACGGCACCCCTCCACTTT. Translated, it gives CASSLNTLTAPLHF.

This chain uses TRBV6-2 or TRBV6-3 with TRBJ2-7; 12 positions agree with TRBD2. Trimming removed 2 bases from V and 6 bases from J; junction bases left unmatched: 2. The CDR3 covers 14 residues. Germline CDR1 and CDR2: MNHEY and SVGEGT. CDR3 DNA sequence: TGTGCCAGCAGTTACGGGACTAGCGGGTTCGAGCAGTACTTC. Protein product: CASSYGTSGFEQYF.

The rearrangement links TRBV28 to TRBJ1-3; 7 nucleotides line up with TRBD1. Germline V lookup: CDR1 MDHEN, CDR2 SYDVKM. This CDR3 contains 17 residues. V was pared by 7 bases and J by 0 bases, with 12 bases of the junction left unmatched. The CDR3 nucleotides are TGTGCCAGCATAGCCGGGGGACAGAGTCACTCTGGAAACACCATATATTTT. This encodes CASIAGGQSHSGNTIYF.

The J gene is TRBJ1-1, the V gene TRBV5-1; D remains unclear. The germline gives CDR1 SGHRS, CDR2 YFSETQ. The CDR3 has 13 residues. V was clipped by 6 bases and J by 4 bases, with 13 bases between them. CDR3 nucleotide sequence: TGCGCCAGCACGAATGGGGTCCTCACTGAAGCTTTCTTT. Its protein is CASTNGVLTEAFF.

There are a few counts of this clonotype. The rearrangement links TRBV7-2 to TRBJ2-7; D not resolved. The CDR3 spans 16 residues. Germline V lookup: CDR1 SGHTA, CDR2 FQGNSA. Trimming removed 1 base from V and 0 bases from J, with 13 bases in between. The CDR3 loop is CASSLDGGASSYEQYF. The CDR3 coding sequence is TGTGCCAGCAGCTTAGATGGCGGAGCAAGCTCCTACGAGCAGTACTTC.

V usage is TRBV7-9 and J usage is TRBJ2-3, with D unresolved. This CDR3 region has 14 residues. V was trimmed by 5 bases and J by 8 bases, leaving 17 bases between them. Per germline, CDR1 SEHNR and CDR2 FQNEAQ (reference sequence). This CDR3 reads CASSPRSWLGTQYF. CDR3 nucleotide sequence: TGTGCCAGCAGCCCCCGGTCATGGCTGGGTACGCAGTATTTT.

The chain couples TRBV20-1 to TRBJ1-1, with D hard to call. Germline V gene lookup returns CDR1 DFQATT and CDR2 SNEGSKA (reference sequence). The germline V and J ends were trimmed by 4 bases and 3 bases, with 6 bases remaining between them. The CDR3 extends over 11 amino acids. The DNA of the CDR3 is TGCAGTGCTAAGGAGTACACTGAAGCTTTCTTT. Its translation is CSAKEYTEAFF.

The chain has TRBV29-1 and TRBJ2-5; D perhaps matches TRBD1 (5 bases). V lost 4 bases, J lost 5 bases, and 8 bases lay in between. This CDR3 region has 11 residues. The germline V gene encodes CDR1 SQVTM and CDR2 ANQGSEA. CDR3 nucleotides: TGCAGCGTTGCAGGGTCCGAGACCCAGTACTTC. Its protein product is CSVAGSETQYF.

This clonotype was seen at least ten times. V and J are TRBV2 and TRBJ1-2; no firm D call. Germline assignment: CDR1 SNHLY and CDR2 FYNNEI. Trimming pared 1 base from V and 4 bases from J, leaving 16 bases between. This CDR3 comprises 16 residues. The CDR3 coding sequence is TGTGCCAGCAGTGAAGGGGTGGGTGGAGGATCCTATGGCTACACCTTC. This sequence encodes CASSEGVGGGSYGYTF.

This clonotype came up a few times. V gene TRBV7-3 combines with J gene TRBJ1-1; D might be TRBD1 (6 bases). There are 15 residues in the CDR3. Germline loops: CDR1 SGHTA, CDR2 FQGTGA. V gave up 2 bases and J gave up 4 bases, with 14 bases separating them. The CDR3 loop is CASSLYAGATTEAFF. For the CDR3, the DNA is TGTGCCAGCAGCTTATATGCAGGGGCGACCACTGAAGCTTTCTTT.

The chain has TRBV27 and TRBJ2-2; 10 positions agree with TRBD2. The ends lost 4 bases at V and 4 bases at J; junction bases unmatched: 12. CDR1 and CDR2 (germline): MNHEY, SMNVEV (reference sequence). The CDR3 runs to 18 residues. The DNA of the CDR3 is TGTGCCAGCAGTTCTCTGGCTAGCGGGAGAGGGGGCACCGGGGAGCTGTTTTTT. Translating it yields CASSSLASGRGGTGELFF.

Note on this clonotype: A much larger clone differs from this one at a single base, so this may be a read error. The gene calls are TRBV2 and TRBJ2-5; no definite D call. This CDR3 contains 13 residues. CDR1 and CDR2 from the germline V gene are SNHLY and FYNNEI. CDR3 sequence: CASHRGPQGTQYF. The CDR3 nucleotides read TGTGCCAGCCACCGCGGACCACAAGGGACCCAGTACTTC.

This clonotype was observed a few times. The CDR3 bases are TGTGCCAGTAGTATCGGCCAGGTATTCCAGCCCCAGCATTTT. It codes for CASSIGQVFQPQHF. The chain is built from TRBV19 and TRBJ1-5, with D unclear. The CDR3 totals 14 residues. V was pared by 3 bases and J by 7 bases, with 13 bases between. Germline V gives CDR1 LNHDA, CDR2 SQIVND (reference sequence).

J is TRBJ1-2 and V is TRBV19; D is undetermined. Germline V gene lookup returns CDR1 LNHDA and CDR2 SQIVND (reference sequence). CDR3 length: 15 amino acids. V lost 2 bases, J lost 4 bases, and 14 bases lay in between. CDR3 region: CASSIILLDAYGYTF. The CDR3 DNA reads as TGTGCCAGTAGTATAATCCTGTTGGATGCCTATGGCTACACCTTC.

This clonotype was detected ten times or more. The chain employs TRBV12-3 or TRBV12-4 and TRBJ1-5; unclear D gene. Trimming left V 6 bases short and J 0 bases short, with 9 bases between. The length of the CDR3 is 14 residues. The CDR3 region is CASSSRVSNQPQHF. The CDR3 coding sequence is TGTGCCAGCAGCTCTAGGGTTAGCAATCAGCCCCAGCATTTT.

The chain has TRBV3-1 and TRBJ1-1; D may be TRBD1 (6 bases). Trimming removed 0 bases at V and 2 bases at J, with 16 bases between. CDR1 and CDR2 (germline): LGHDT, YNNKEL (reference sequence). The CDR3 spans 17 residues. CDR3 sequence: CASSQDFWAGVNTEAFF. CDR3 DNA sequence: TGTGCCAGCAGCCAAGATTTTTGGGCAGGGGTCAACACTGAAGCTTTCTTT.

In regard to this clonotype: A much larger clone is a single base away; this may be a read error. Lacking the conserved final phenylalanine or tryptophan, this CDR3 likely reflects a read error. The rearrangement joins TRBV29-1 to TRBJ1-2; 9 positions agree with TRBD1. V gave up 3 bases and J gave up 5 bases; unmatched junction bases: 4. Germline V gene data show CDR1 as SQVTM and CDR2 as ANQGSEA. The CDR3 sequence is 13 residues long. CDR3 bases: TGCAGCGTTGATCAACAGGGGGCATATGGCTACACCCTC. Its protein product is CSVDQQGAYGYTL.